Each of the 3 T cell receptor beta chains below was sequenced from the same sample in a study of cytomegalovirus exposure and HLA in healthy donors. The PCR contained 60 Vbeta and 13 Jbeta primers. Here immunoSEQ multiplex PCR was the method, and the copy in TCRdb shows in-frame clones only, minus some. This sample carries about 98,000 clones, about 80% of them seen once, and the ten largest clones take roughly 9.7%. Sample: PBMCs. The origin of the receptors is a young man in good health and CMV-seropositive.

The J gene is TRBJ1-5, the V gene TRBV18, with unresolved D. Germline assignment: CDR1 KGHSH and CDR2 LQKENI. The length of the CDR3 is 16 residues. V lost 0 bases and J 2 bases, leaving 11 bases between the germline ends. The CDR3 coding sequence is TGTGCCAGCTCACCACCAGGAGCGTCTGGCAATCAGCCCCAGCATTTT. This gives the protein CASSPPGASGNQPQHF.

This sequence joins TRBV4-1 and TRBJ1-4, with 7 bases matching TRBD1. Germline values: CDR1 MGHRA, CDR2 YSYEKL. There are 21 residues in the CDR3. V gave up 0 bases and J gave up 1 base; unmatched junction bases: 17. The CDR3 reads CASSQEYVRGRGFGTNEKLFF. In DNA, the CDR3 is TGCGCCAGCAGCCAAGAGTATGTGAGGGGGCGCGGGTTCGGAACTAATGAAAAACTGTTTTTT.

The V and J genes are TRBV4-2 and TRBJ2-7; D not certain. Per germline, CDR1 LGHNA and CDR2 YNFKEQ. The V end lost 3 bases, the J end lost 6 bases, and 12 bases lay between the germline ends. The CDR3 is made up of 13 amino acids. The CDR3: CASSHDRVGEQYF. DNA for the CDR3: TGTGCCAGCAGCCACGACCGGGTCGGCGAGCAGTACTTC.